What follows are 26 T cell receptor beta chains derived from one specimen sequenced in a study of response to subunit inactivated influenza vaccine. TCRdb re-analysed the RT-PCR reads in MiXCR, keeping a single row per CDR3 protein. This table holds about 620,000 distinct CDR3 sequences, 10% to 15% found once. Material: PBMCs from blood, obtained on the day of vaccination. These receptors originate from a man aged 50 to 60 who received an inactivated influenza vaccine.

This clonotype was seen a handful of times. The chain couples TRBV7-6 to TRBJ2-2; no clear D gene. The CDR3 is 16 amino acids. The V end lost 5 bases, the J end lost 7 bases, and 20 bases lay between the germline ends. Germline V gene lookup returns CDR1 SGHVS and CDR2 FNYEAQ. CDR3 DNA: TGTGCCAGCAGCCCCCCAACAACCCGAGTGATCGGGGAGCTGTTTTTT. Translating it yields CASSPPTTRVIGELFF.

This clonotype has more than one count but fewer than ten. CDR3 nucleotide sequence: TGTGCCATCAGTCAACTAGGTGAGCAGTTCTTC. Translating it yields CAISQLGEQFF. This chain uses TRBV10-3 with TRBJ2-1, with a weak D call TRBD2 (5 bases). CDR3 length equals 11 residues. V dropped 5 bases and J dropped 9 bases, with 8 bases sitting between them. Per the germline V gene, CDR1 is ENHRY and CDR2 is SYGVKD.

A few counts support this clonotype. The chain carries TRBV15 and TRBJ1-1, with 8 bases that match TRBD1. Unmatched junction bases numbered 11, after V lost 0 bases and J lost 5 bases. The CDR3 is 17 residues long. Germline CDR1 reads LNHNV; CDR2 reads YYDKDF (reference sequence). The CDR3 region has the DNA TGTGCCACCAGCAGAGATCGTTTCAGGGGGCAGCGTACTGAAGCTTTCTTT. Translation gives CATSRDRFRGQRTEAFF. The full variable domain, in which reference TRBV15 and TRBJ1-1 provide the parts outside the CDR3, is DAMVIQNPRYQVTQFGKPVTLSCSQTLNHNVMYWYQQKSSQAPKLLFHYYDKDFNNEADTPDNFQSRRPNTSFCFLDIRSPGLGDTAMYLCATSRDRFRGQRTEAFFGQGTRLTVV.

CDR3 sequence reads: CASSPLPENQETQYF. Here the CDR3 DNA reads TGTGCCAGCTCACCCCTTCCGGAGAACCAAGAGACCCAGTACTTC. The rearrangement links TRBV18 to TRBJ2-5; no reliable D call. Germline CDR1 is KGHSH and CDR2 is LQKENI. V was shortened by 3 bases and J by 0 bases, with 11 bases between the two germline ends. The CDR3 runs to 15 residues.

This clonotype has only a few counts. The rearrangement joins TRBV28 to TRBJ2-3, with D possibly being TRBD1 (8 bases). The length of the CDR3 is 13 residues. CDR1 MDHEN and CDR2 SYDVKM come from the germline V gene. V gave up 9 bases and J gave up 3 bases, with 13 bases separating them. The CDR3 sequence: CASQQGGTDTQYF. The CDR3 nucleotides are TGTGCCAGTCAACAGGGGGGGACAGATACGCAGTATTTT.

The chain joins TRBV28 to TRBJ2-7, with 9 bases lining up with TRBD1. V lost 7 bases and J lost 5; bases outside the gene matches: 12. Per germline, CDR1 MDHEN and CDR2 SYDVKM. This CDR3 has 15 residues. The CDR3 here is CASTSHRGRRNEQYF. DNA for the CDR3: TGTGCCAGCACTTCCCACAGGGGGCGCAGGAACGAGCAGTACTTC.

This clonotype was recorded at least ten times. This chain uses TRBV11-2 with TRBJ2-2, with 12 bases fitting TRBD2. The CDR3 consists of 19 residues. V was clipped by 0 bases and J by 2 bases; unmatched bases: 7. CDR1 is SGHAT and CDR2 is FQNNGV in the germline V gene. The DNA for the CDR3 is TGTGCCAGCAGCTTAGATCTCCCCGGACTAGCGGGAAACACCGGGGAGCTGTTTTTT. Translation gives CASSLDLPGLAGNTGELFF.

The chain joins TRBV20-1 to TRBJ1-5, with no clear D. The CDR3 is 14 residues long. V lost 6 bases to trimming and J lost 2 bases, with 14 bases between them. Looked up from germline, CDR1 is DFQATT and CDR2 is SNEGSKA (reference sequence). In DNA, the CDR3 is TGCAGTGCCTTAGAAGCGGCAGGCAATCAGCCCCAGCATTTT. Protein product: CSALEAAGNQPQHF.

J is TRBJ2-2 and V is TRBV4-3; no firm D call. Germline V lookup: CDR1 LGHNA, CDR2 YSLEER. This CDR3 spans 16 amino acids. With 0 bases removed from V and 7 bases from J, the gap between germline ends came to 15 bases. CDR3 region: CASSQDQWKTCGELFF. DNA of the CDR3: TGCGCCAGCAGCCAAGATCAGTGGAAGACGTGCGGGGAGCTGTTTTTT.

The chain links TRBV11-2 to TRBJ2-5; D call uncertain. V lost 2 bases and J lost 5, with 12 bases in between. The CDR3 sequence is 14 residues long. Germline values: CDR1 SGHAT, CDR2 FQNNGV. The CDR3 DNA is TGTGCCAGCAGCTTATTCTGGTTTGGCGAGACCCAGTACTTC. Its translation: CASSLFWFGETQYF.

This sequence joins TRBV10-2 and TRBJ2-1, with 9 bases aligning to TRBD1. The CDR3 has 17 residues. CDR1 WSHSY and CDR2 SAAADI come from the germline V gene. V shed 5 bases and J 0 bases; nucleotides not matched to a gene: 8. CDR3 protein: CASSRIRDRVSYNEQFF. CDR3 bases: TGCGCCAGCAGTAGAATCCGGGACAGGGTCTCCTACAATGAGCAGTTCTTC.

The CDR3 DNA sequence: TGCAGTGCTAGAGTTGCCTTTGAGCAGTTCTTC. Translation gives CSARVAFEQFF. The chain uses TRBV20-1 and TRBJ2-1, with D unclear. Germline loops: CDR1 DFQATT, CDR2 SNEGSKA (reference sequence). The CDR3 extends over 11 amino acids. Trimming shortened V by 1 base and J by 9 bases, and 7 bases separated the two germline ends.

This clonotype was recorded many times. CDR3 coding DNA: TGCGCCAGCAGCTACGGTGCGACCGTATCCTACGAGCAGTACTTC. This gives the protein CASSYGATVSYEQYF. The V gene is TRBV5-1, the J gene TRBJ2-7; D gene uncertain. Germline V gene data show CDR1 as SGHRS and CDR2 as YFSETQ. Trimming stripped 3 bases from V and 1 base from J, with 14 bases between. The CDR3 runs 15 residues.

This clonotype came up many times. The DNA of the CDR3 is TGTGCCAGCAGCCGATGGGACAGACAAGAGACCCAGTACTTC. Its translation is CASSRWDRQETQYF. The J gene is TRBJ2-5, the V gene TRBV3-1; the match to TRBD1 covers 7 bases. The CDR3 length is 14 residues. The germline V gene has CDR1 LGHDT and CDR2 YNNKEL (reference sequence). Trimming at V came to 4 bases and at J to 2 bases, leaving 4 bases not matched to a gene.

This clonotype was seen once. The chain combines TRBV28 with TRBJ1-1; D is ambiguous. The CDR3 spans 13 residues. Trimming removed 9 bases from V and 0 bases from J, with 11 bases in between. The V gene's germline CDR1 is MDHEN and CDR2 SYDVKM. The CDR3 nucleotides are TGTGCCAGGAGTCTCCGGGTGAACACTGAAGCTTTCTTT. Protein product: CARSLRVNTEAFF.

This clonotype has only a few counts. The V gene is TRBV10-3, the J gene TRBJ1-2; no clear D gene. With 2 bases removed from V and 3 bases from J, the gap between germline ends came to 7 bases. The germline V gene encodes CDR1 ENHRY and CDR2 SYGVKD. This CDR3 spans 13 amino acids. CDR3 in DNA: TGTGCCATCAGTGAGGGTCAGGACTATGGCTACACCTTC. Translating gives CAISEGQDYGYTF.

The chain joins TRBV7-2 to TRBJ1-1; TRBD1 matches at 7 bases. V lost 5 bases to trimming and J lost 11 bases; unmatched junction nucleotides: 11. Germline CDR1 SGHTA, CDR2 FQGNSA. The CDR3 contains 13 residues. The CDR3 protein is CASSVHRGLEAFF. CDR3 DNA sequence: TGTGCCAGCAGCGTCCACAGGGGACTCGAGGCTTTCTTT.

There are a few counts of this clonotype. This chain connects TRBV12-3 or TRBV12-4 to TRBJ1-2; TRBD1 matches at 7 bases. After removal of 8 bases from V and 1 base from J, the junction contained 7 bases not matched to a gene. This CDR3 is built from 14 residues. CDR3 in DNA: TGTGCCAGCGCTCGACAGGGAGTTAACTATGGCTACACCTTC. It is translated as CASARQGVNYGYTF.

The chain links TRBV7-2 to TRBJ2-3; 14 nucleotides line up with TRBD2. Per germline, CDR1 SGHTA and CDR2 FQGNSA. This CDR3 is 16 amino acids long. V lost 3 bases to trimming and J lost 10 bases; unmatched junction nucleotides: 9. The CDR3 loop reads CASSFYSGTSGGAQYF. The CDR3 nucleotides are TGTGCCAGCAGCTTTTACTCCGGGACTAGCGGGGGTGCGCAGTATTTT.

The chain joins TRBV20-1 to TRBJ2-5; tentatively, D is TRBD1 or TRBD2 (5 bases each). V lost 0 bases, J lost 4 bases, and 12 bases lay in between. The CDR3 spans 14 residues. The germline gives CDR1 DFQATT, CDR2 SNEGSKA (reference sequence). This CDR3 reads CSAREGRAVETQYF. The CDR3 DNA is TGCAGTGCTAGAGAGGGACGGGCGGTAGAGACCCAGTACTTC.

The CDR3, as DNA: TGTGCCAGCAGTCCCACATCCGGGACAGGGGGCTCACCCCTCCACTTT. This gives the protein CASSPTSGTGGSPLHF. This chain joins TRBV6-1 and TRBJ1-6, with 12 bases matching TRBD1. CDR1 and CDR2 (germline): MNHNS, SASEGT. V lost 5 bases to trimming and J lost 10 bases; unmatched junction nucleotides: 9. This CDR3 is 16 amino acids long.

This chain joins TRBV20-1 and TRBJ2-3; TRBD2 aligns across 8 bases. J lost 4 bases, V lost 6 bases, and 12 bases had no gene match. Germline values: CDR1 DFQATT, CDR2 SNEGSKA (reference sequence). This CDR3 region has 15 residues. The CDR3 nucleotides read TGCAGTGCACCCCATCCGGGACTAGAAGCAGATACGCAGTATTTT. Translating gives CSAPHPGLEADTQYF.

The V call is TRBV9, the J call TRBJ2-2; no clear D. This CDR3 has 13 amino acids. The V end was cut by 0 bases, the J end by 7 bases, with 7 bases between. Germline V gene lookup returns CDR1 SGDLS and CDR2 YYNGEE. The CDR3 protein is CASSVEGIGELFF. The CDR3 DNA is TGTGCCAGCAGCGTAGAAGGCATCGGGGAGCTGTTTTTT.

This clonotype was seen repeatedly, ten times or more. V is TRBV6-1 and J is TRBJ1-2, with a weak D call TRBD1 (5 bases). CDR1 and CDR2 (germline): MNHNS, SASEGT. The V gene lost 5 bases and the J gene lost 7 bases, with 17 bases spanning the gap. CDR3 length: 14 amino acids. The CDR3 nucleotides are TGTGCCAGCAGTCCCCCTGGGGGAAGGAGTGGCTACACCTTC. Its protein is CASSPPGGRSGYTF.

Notes on this clonotype: At one end the junction does not follow the germline gene, possibly because of a read error. This chain links TRBV5-1 with TRBJ2-1; TRBD2 is a possible D gene (5 bases). Germline V gene lookup returns CDR1 SGHRS and CDR2 YFSETQ. The CDR3 is made up of 13 amino acids. The DNA for the CDR3 is TGCGCCAGCAGTCGGGGTCTCGACAATGAGCAGTCCTTC. Its protein product is CASSRGLDNEQSF.

This clonotype has ten or more counts. The V call is TRBV7-9, the J call TRBJ2-1; either TRBD1 or TRBD2 may fit D (5 bases each). The germline CDR1 and CDR2 sequences are SEHNR and FQNEAQ (reference sequence). V was shortened by 5 bases and J by 6 bases, with 11 bases between the two germline ends. The CDR3 loop spans 13 amino acids. In nucleotides, the CDR3 is TGTGCCAGCAGCCCACGGGGACCCAATGAGCAGTTCTTC. This encodes CASSPRGPNEQFF.